The present T cell receptor (beta chain) was sequenced within a study of OX40 agonist ivuxolimab in advanced cancers. Study-wide results and caveats: A proportion of nonresponders additionally exhibited low normalized T-cell clonal expansion.

CDR3 size: 16 residues. Concerning this clone itself: Its antigen is not identified.

The method was immunoSEQ multiplex PCR; TCRdb's version includes in-frame clones alone and lacks a portion of them. Found here are some 81,000 clones, around 86% of them singletons; the top ten hold 6.2%. The chain uses TRBV21-1 and TRBJ1-5; the DNA was not used to check the table's D call, TRBD1. TRBV21-1 is a recognized pseudogene. The sequence derives from an adult with an advanced solid tumor such as melanoma, head and neck, liver or kidney cancer. The sequenced sample was CD4+ or CD8+ T cells sorted from blood, obtained in a trial of the OX40 agonist ivuxolimab. DNA for the CDR3: TGTGCCAGCAGCAAAGCGTGGACAGCGCGCAATCAGCCCCAGCATTTT. Translation gives CASSKAWTARNQPQHF.